The rows below give T cell receptor beta chains drawn from one sample of a study of T cell repertoires in cytomegalovirus infection. For these TCRs, the target antigens are not known. TCRdb independently ran MiXCR on the reads; one entry per CDR3 protein. Of 400,000 to 600,000 distinct CDR3 sequences listed, about 39% are singletons. The sample was cultured PBMCs, taken from culture after CMV antigen stimulation. The receptors derive from a human donor in good health (CMV status not recorded). Some clones in this sample may be carry-over from other donors' samples. CDR3s include the opening cysteine and the closing phenylalanine or tryptophan. A D gene is named only where the DNA matches it firmly. Part of the rows lack a size; the others show once, few, many or a class for expanded clones.

V	D	size	J	CDR3	DNA
TRBV6-2/TRBV6-3	NA	NA	TRBJ2-1	CASSSPRAGITNEQFF	TGTGCCAGCAGTTCCCCCAGGGCAGGGATAACCAATGAGCAGTTCTTC
TRBV19	NA	few	TRBJ1-5	CASSKATDWWRGGNQPQHF	TGTGCCAGTAGTAAGGCGACAGATTGGTGGAGAGGGGGCAATCAGCCCCAGCATTTT
TRBV19	TRBD1	few	TRBJ1-1	CASRLRQGLGTEAFF	TGTGCCAGTAGACTAAGACAGGGGCTGGGCACTGAAGCTTTCTTT
TRBV7-9	TRBD1	few	TRBJ2-3	CASSNSPGTGYADTQYF	TGTGCCAGCAGCAACTCCCCCGGGACAGGGTATGCAGATACGCAGTATTTT
TRBV11-2	NA	NA	TRBJ2-2	CASRREGTGELFF	TGTGCCAGCCGGCGCGAGGGCACCGGGGAGCTGTTTTTT
TRBV7-2	NA	NA	TRBJ2-2	CASSKTRGAGELFF	TGTGCCAGCAGCAAAACCCGCGGCGCCGGGGAGCTGTTTTTT
TRBV11-2	TRBD2	NA	TRBJ2-5	CASSERGVQETQYF	TGTGCCAGCAGTGAGCGGGGGGTCCAAGAGACCCAGTACTTC
TRBV12-3/TRBV12-4	NA	few	TRBJ1-3	CASSPTSGMLSGNTIYF	TGTGCCAGCAGCCCAACATCAGGGATGCTCTCTGGAAACACCATATATTTT
TRBV20-1	NA	once	TRBJ2-7	CSATDRETDYEQYF	TGCAGTGCTACAGACCGTGAGACGGACTACGAGCAGTACTTC
TRBV6-6	NA	few	TRBJ2-6	CASSFRGANVLTF	TGTGCCAGCAGTTTTCGTGGGGCCAACGTCCTGACTTTC
TRBV12-3/TRBV12-4	NA	NA	TRBJ2-7	CASSPQGTEQYF	TGTGCCAGCAGTCCCCAGGGAACCGAGCAGTACTTC
TRBV6-5	NA	few	TRBJ2-2	CASSYSQGGTGELFF	TGTGCCAGCAGTTACTCCCAGGGGGGCACCGGGGAGCTGTTTTTT
TRBV6-6	TRBD2	NA	TRBJ2-7	CASTHGRGSRAYEQYF	TGTGCCAGCACTCACGGGAGGGGCAGCCGCGCCTACGAGCAGTACTTC
TRBV5-8	NA	once	TRBJ2-3	CASSAPGGATHTQYF	TGTGCCAGCAGCGCGCCTGGGGGAGCGACCCATACGCAGTATTTT
TRBV7-9	NA	few	TRBJ2-2	CASSSWGQNTGELFF	TGTGCCAGCAGCTCATGGGGACAAAACACCGGGGAGCTGTTTTTT
TRBV12-5	NA	NA	TRBJ2-7	CASGPRRGPLSYEQYF	TGTGCTAGTGGTCCCCGGAGGGGTCCCCTTTCCTACGAGCAGTACTTC
TRBV2	NA	few	TRBJ2-5	CASSEDFGGTQYF	TGTGCCAGCAGTGAAGATTTTGGGGGGACCCAGTACTTC
TRBV6-2/TRBV6-3	NA	few	TRBJ2-7	CASSPLDSLYEQYF	TGTGCCAGCAGTCCTCTGGACAGTTTATACGAGCAGTACTTC
TRBV6-6	NA	NA	TRBJ1-1	CASSYSIWESGKNTEAFF	TGTGCCAGCAGTTACTCGATTTGGGAGAGTGGTAAAAACACTGAAGCTTTCTTT
TRBV5-4	NA	few	TRBJ1-2	CASSLGGGGNYGYTF	TGTGCCAGCAGCTTGGGTGGAGGTGGGAACTATGGCTACACCTTC
TRBV6-6	NA	NA	TRBJ1-2	CASNPEDTERGYTF	TGTGCCAGCAACCCCGAGGACACTGAACGTGGCTACACCTTC
TRBV7-2	NA	many	TRBJ2-5	CASSAPPGRVETQYF	TGTGCCAGCAGCGCCCCCCCGGGTAGGGTAGAGACCCAGTACTTC
TRBV7-9	TRBD1	NA	TRBJ1-6	CASSLGSGGRSPLHF	TGTGCCAGCAGCTTAGGTTCAGGGGGCCGGTCACCCCTCCACTTT
TRBV6-8	TRBD1	NA	TRBJ2-7	CASSPGQESSYEQYF	TGTGCCAGCAGCCCCGGACAGGAGAGCTCCTACGAGCAGTACTTC
TRBV7-2	TRBD2	NA	TRBJ2-1	CASSLKAGVYYNEQFF	TGTGCCAGCAGCTTAAAAGCGGGAGTGTACTACAATGAGCAGTTCTTC
TRBV7-6	NA	NA	TRBJ2-2	CASSHTGNTGELFF	TGTGCCAGCAGCCACACGGGAAACACCGGGGAGCTGTTTTTT
TRBV6-2/TRBV6-3	NA	NA	TRBJ2-1	CASSYGGAFNEQFF	TGTGCCAGCAGTTACGGCGGAGCGTTTAATGAGCAGTTCTTC
TRBV12-3/TRBV12-4	NA	few	TRBJ1-1	CASSLLRRGGTEAFF	TGTGCCAGCAGTTTATTGCGCAGGGGTGGCACTGAAGCTTTCTTT
TRBV4-1	NA	few	TRBJ2-4	CASSQARRNIQYF	TGCGCCAGCAGCCAAGCGCGGAGGAACATTCAGTACTTC
TRBV12-3/TRBV12-4	NA	few	TRBJ1-1	CASSFNPGTEAFF	TGTGCCAGCAGTTTTAACCCGGGCACTGAAGCTTTCTTT
TRBV6-5	TRBD1	NA	TRBJ2-3	CASNHQGAGTDTQYF	TGTGCCAGCAATCATCAGGGGGCTGGGACAGATACGCAGTATTTT
TRBV27	TRBD2	few	TRBJ2-3	CASSSLGGGPDTQYF	TGTGCCAGCAGTTCCCTCGGGGGGGGCCCAGATACGCAGTATTTT
TRBV6-8	NA	NA	TRBJ1-6	CASSTRDGVSRSPLHF	TGTGCCAGCAGTACCCGGGACGGAGTTTCGCGGTCACCCCTCCACTTT
TRBV2	NA	NA	TRBJ2-5	CASSAVAQETQYF	TGTGCCAGCAGTGCCGTGGCACAAGAGACCCAGTACTTC
TRBV7-2	NA	NA	TRBJ2-1	CASSPNRSKNEQFF	TGTGCCAGCAGCCCGAATAGAAGCAAGAATGAGCAGTTCTTC
TRBV5-4	TRBD1	NA	TRBJ2-7	CASSLLVGTGLGEQYF	TGTGCCAGCAGCCTGCTCGTCGGGACAGGGCTGGGCGAGCAGTACTTC
TRBV6-2/TRBV6-3	NA	NA	TRBJ2-1	CASSYSNNEQFF	TGTGCCAGCAGTTACTCGAACAATGAGCAGTTCTTC
TRBV6-5	NA	NA	TRBJ2-5	CASSPGAGWEETQYF	TGTGCCAGCAGTCCAGGGGCGGGATGGGAAGAGACCCAGTACTTC
TRBV11-2	NA	NA	TRBJ2-7	CASSSRQSSVYEQYF	TGTGCCAGCAGCTCAAGACAGTCCTCCGTGTACGAGCAGTACTTC
TRBV7-2	NA	NA	TRBJ2-3	CASSLRLGADTQYF	TGTGCCAGCAGCTTAAGGCTAGGGGCAGATACGCAGTATTTT
TRBV18	TRBD2	NA	TRBJ2-7	CASSPPVAGGSSYEQYF	TGTGCCAGCTCACCACCGGTAGCGGGAGGGAGCTCCTACGAGCAGTACTTC
TRBV5-1	TRBD1	NA	TRBJ1-4	CASTWTGGIANEKLFF	TGCGCCAGCACTTGGACAGGGGGCATCGCTAATGAAAAACTGTTTTTT
TRBV12-3/TRBV12-4	NA	NA	TRBJ2-3	CASSLAPSDTQYF	TGTGCCAGCAGTTTGGCCCCTTCAGATACGCAGTATTTT
TRBV5-4	NA	NA	TRBJ2-5	CASSSGTDQETQYF	TGTGCCAGCAGCTCGGGGACGGACCAAGAGACCCAGTACTTC
TRBV5-6	TRBD1	NA	TRBJ2-3	CASSGGQGDTQYF	TGTGCCAGCAGCGGGGGACAGGGCGATACGCAGTATTTT
TRBV12-3/TRBV12-4	TRBD1	few	TRBJ1-1	CASSSYNPRRGRTEAFF	TGTGCCAGCAGTTCATACAACCCCCGCAGGGGGAGAACTGAAGCTTTCTTT
TRBV10-3	TRBD2	NA	TRBJ2-1	CAISESGTSPEGGEQFF	TGTGCCATCAGTGAGTCCGGGACTAGCCCGGAGGGGGGCGAGCAGTTCTTC
TRBV7-2	NA	NA	TRBJ2-3	CASLRQEYTDTQYF	TGTGCCAGCCTTAGACAGGAGTACACAGATACGCAGTATTTT
TRBV14	NA	NA	TRBJ1-4	CASSQDANEKLFF	TGTGCCAGCAGCCAAGACGCGAATGAAAAACTGTTTTTT
TRBV7-2	NA	NA	TRBJ2-3	CASSYQGPDTQYF	TGTGCCAGCAGCTATCAAGGCCCTGATACGCAGTATTTT
TRBV7-6	NA	NA	TRBJ1-2	CASSFVGPYGYTF	TGTGCCAGCAGCTTCGTAGGCCCCTATGGCTACACCTTC
TRBV7-6	TRBD2	few	TRBJ2-1	CASSRYRLAGSYNEQFF	TGTGCCAGCAGCCGATATAGACTAGCGGGGTCCTACAATGAGCAGTTCTTC
TRBV28	TRBD1	few	TRBJ1-1	CASSFQGTGTFGF	TGTGCCAGCAGTTTCCAGGGGACAGGGACGTTCGGTTTT